One and the same sample provided the 17 T cell receptor beta chains below, sequenced in a study of cytomegalovirus exposure and HLA in healthy donors. The assay was immunoSEQ multiplex PCR, and TCRdb's table has in-frame clones only and misses some. Found here are tens of thousands of clones, roughly 97% of them singletons; the top ten hold 0.78%. The sample comprised PBMCs. These receptors were obtained from a man aged 18 to 35 in good health and CMV-seronegative.

The chain joins TRBV27 to TRBJ1-2, with 7 bases that match TRBD1. V shed 6 bases, J shed 4 bases, and the junction held 8 bases outside the gene matches. Germline loops: CDR1 MNHEY, CDR2 SMNVEV (reference sequence). CDR3 length: 14 residues. DNA of the CDR3: TGTGCCAGCAGAAGGGGGCGGGGTACCTATGGCTACACCTTC. It yields the protein CASRRGRGTYGYTF.

The V call is TRBV11-2, the J call TRBJ2-7, with TRBD2 identical over 13 bases. The germline gives CDR1 SGHAT, CDR2 FQNNGV. The CDR3 contains 15 residues. After removal of 4 bases from V and 3 bases from J, the junction contained 3 bases not matched to a gene. The CDR3 sequence is CASSSGLAGHYEQYV. The CDR3 DNA reads TGTGCCAGCAGCTCGGGACTAGCGGGGCACTACGAGCAGTACGTC.

This chain connects TRBV6-1 to TRBJ2-3; D may be TRBD2 (6 bases). Germline CDR1 is MNHNS and CDR2 is SASEGT. The CDR3 runs 15 residues. The CDR3 protein is CALGGGILSTDTQYF. Here the CDR3 DNA reads TGTGCTCTAGGTGGCGGGATCCTAAGCACAGATACGCAGTATTTT.

This chain links TRBV5-4 with TRBJ1-2; 11 positions agree with TRBD1. There are 16 residues in the CDR3. Trimming cost V 2 bases and J 6 bases; bases outside gene matches: 9. The V gene's germline CDR1 is SGHNT and CDR2 YYREEE (reference sequence). CDR3 bases: TGTGCCAGCAGCTTAGGACAGGGGGCCTTTCCCGATGGCTACACCTTC. It encodes CASSLGQGAFPDGYTF.

This chain links TRBV7-2 with TRBJ2-1; 7 bases agree with TRBD2. The J segment lost 8 bases and the V segment lost 1 base, leaving 8 bases of the junction unmatched. The CDR3 runs to 15 residues. Germline V gene data show CDR1 as SGHTA and CDR2 as FQGNSA. In nucleotides, the CDR3 is TGTGCCAGCAGCTTAGTGGCGGGAGAAGCCGATGAGCAGTTCTTC. It encodes CASSLVAGEADEQFF.

This chain connects TRBV27 to TRBJ1-5; tentatively, D is TRBD1 (6 bases). The V gene's germline CDR1 is MNHEY and CDR2 SMNVEV (reference sequence). The CDR3 spans 15 residues. Between the trimmed V and J ends, which lost 6 bases and 6 bases, there was a span of 18 bases. As DNA, the CDR3 is TGTGCCAGCAGGGGGGCGCTGGGAGGGTCTCAGCCCCAGCATTTT. The encoded protein is CASRGALGGSQPQHF.

The chain uses TRBV7-8 and TRBJ2-3; D unresolved. The CDR3 has 13 amino acids. Trimming cost V 2 bases and J 5 bases, with 8 bases left between them. Germline-derived CDR1 and CDR2 are SGHVS and FQNEAQ. This chain's CDR3 is CASSLHNLDTQYF. The DNA of the CDR3 is TGTGCCAGCAGCTTACACAACCTAGATACGCAGTATTTT.

The chain combines TRBV6-6 with TRBJ2-7; D is possibly TRBD2 (6 bases). The CDR3 contains 13 residues. CDR1 is MNHNY, CDR2 SVGAGI, per germline (reference sequence). Trimming took 3 bases from V and 4 from J, leaving 10 bases between them. CDR3 sequence reads: CASSYGGTYEQYF. CDR3 DNA sequence: TGTGCCAGCAGTTATGGGGGGACGTACGAGCAGTACTTC.

The chain links TRBV9 to TRBJ2-3; TRBD2 aligns across 8 bases. Per the germline V gene, CDR1 is SGDLS and CDR2 is YYNGEE. This CDR3 has 15 residues. V was pared by 4 bases and J by 3 bases, with 7 bases of the junction left unmatched. CDR3 nucleotides: TGTGCCAGCAGCCTTAGCGGGACTGTGACAGATACGCAGTATTTT. Translation gives CASSLSGTVTDTQYF. Complete variable domain (other parts from reference TRBV9 and TRBJ2-3): DSGVTQTPKHLITATGQRVTLRCSPRSGDLSVYWYQQSLDQGLQFLIQYYNGEERAKGNILERFSAQQFPDLHSELNLSSLELGDSALYFCASSLSGTVTDTQYFGPGTRLTVL.

V usage is TRBV2 and J usage is TRBJ2-3; maybe TRBD2 (6 bases). Germline-derived CDR1 and CDR2 are SNHLY and FYNNEI. The V gene lost 6 bases and the J gene lost 0 bases, with 10 bases spanning the gap. There are 14 residues in the CDR3. This CDR3 is CASRAGTSTDTQYF. The CDR3 DNA is TGTGCCAGCAGAGCCGGGACTAGCACAGATACGCAGTATTTT.

The chain links TRBV7-9 to TRBJ2-6; 8 bases align to TRBD1. This CDR3 comprises 17 residues. V trimming: 5 bases; J trimming: 4 bases; junction bases outside the gene matches: 10. Germline assignment: CDR1 SEHNR and CDR2 FQNEAQ (reference sequence). As DNA, the CDR3 is TGTGCCAGCAGCCCAACCCAGGGGGCGGAGGGGGCCAACGTCCTGACTTTC. This sequence encodes CASSPTQGAEGANVLTF.

This chain links TRBV11-2 with TRBJ2-3; 12 bases agree with TRBD2. The CDR3 runs to 16 residues. Germline V gene data show CDR1 as SGHAT and CDR2 as FQNNGV. Losses at the gene ends were 1 base for V and 4 bases for J; bases not matched to a gene: 3. The CDR3 sequence is CASSLVGLAGSDTQYF. The CDR3 DNA is TGTGCCAGCAGCTTAGTTGGACTAGCGGGATCAGATACGCAGTATTTT.

The chain uses TRBV10-3 and TRBJ2-5; tentative D call: TRBD1 (6 bases). V shed 5 bases and J shed 5 bases, with 12 bases lying between them. This CDR3 has 13 residues. Germline assignment: CDR1 ENHRY and CDR2 SYGVKD. The chain's CDR3 is CAISSRQEETQYF. The CDR3, as DNA: TGTGCCATCAGTTCCCGACAGGAGGAGACCCAGTACTTC.

The chain uses TRBV19 and TRBJ1-1; unclear D gene. Germline V gene sequence: CDR1 LNHDA, CDR2 SQIVND (reference sequence). Trimming pared 7 bases from V and 7 bases from J, leaving 13 bases between. This CDR3 comprises 12 residues. The CDR3 nucleotides are TGTGCCAGTATATCCCCCCGCGATGAAGCTTTCTTT. Translated: CASISPRDEAFF.

With respect to this clone: The junction departs from the called germline gene at one end, perhaps through a read error. The J gene is TRBJ1-2, the V gene TRBV5-4; D is perhaps TRBD1 (6 bases). Looked up from germline, CDR1 is SGHNT and CDR2 is YYREEE (reference sequence). The CDR3 spans 13 residues. DNA for the CDR3: TGTGCCAGCACCTTGGACAGCTTCTATGGCTACACCTTC. It is translated as CASTLDSFYGYTF.

The V and J genes are TRBV11-3 and TRBJ2-3, with 9 nucleotides matching TRBD2. The germline V gene has CDR1 SGHNT and CDR2 YENEEA. J gave up 6 bases and V 3 bases, and 4 bases lay outside the gene matches. The CDR3 runs 14 residues. The chain's CDR3 is CASSLGLAADTQYF. The CDR3 nucleotides read TGTGCCAGCAGCTTGGGACTAGCTGCCGATACGCAGTATTTT.

This chain connects TRBV27 to TRBJ1-6; 8 bases map to TRBD1. V dropped 10 bases and J dropped 0; count of bases not matched to a gene: 2. CDR3 size: 14 residues. Germline V CDR1 and CDR2: MNHEY, SMNVEV (reference sequence). CDR3 protein: CATGQGSYNSPLHF. Here the CDR3 DNA reads TGTGCCACCGGACAGGGCTCCTATAATTCACCCCTCCACTTT.